These T cell receptor beta chains were read from a single sample in a study of tumor-infiltrating lymphocytes in primary liver carcinoma. TCRdb reprocessed the multiplex PCR reads via MiXCR and lists one record per CDR3 protein. Here the sample spans hundreds of thousands of distinct CDR3 sequences, roughly two thirds being singletons. Sequenced material: peripheral blood. The receptors were gathered from a man in his forties with primary liver carcinoma and hepatitis B virus infection. Both conserved end residues are trimmed from each CDR3. Fields, in order: V gene, J gene, CDR3 protein.

>TRBV7-8|TRBJ1-5
VSSLGTGNQPQH
>TRBV28|TRBJ2-1
ASSLPSPGKVEF
>TRBV6-5|TRBJ1-4
ASSYRGTGSEKLF
>TRBV5-1|TRBJ2-2
ASSIGQGLTGGLF
>TRBV29-1|TRBJ2-5
SVGKTGLRGETRY
>TRBV12-3/TRBV12-4|TRBJ2-1
ASKSGRGANEQF
>TRBV4-1|TRBJ1-5
AYSPIEGSNQPQH
>TRBV28|TRBJ2-7
ASRAGRNLYEQY
>TRBV4-3|TRBJ2-1
ASSQEKGAGEREQF
>TRBV28|TRBJ2-7
ASSPDREIYEQY
>TRBV29-1|TRBJ2-7
SVVSPLIVTTYEQY
>TRBV6-6|TRBJ2-1
ASLAGALHNEQS
>TRBV11-1|TRBJ2-7
ASSLAPGSRYEQY
>TRBV28|TRBJ2-7
ASSFTEGEQY
>TRBV5-4|TRBJ2-3
ASTEPSESTDTQY
>TRBV5-4|TRBJ2-1
VSSRLDSSYNEQF
>TRBV29-1|TRBJ2-3
SVVGGSASTDTQY
>TRBV5-4|TRBJ2-3
VSSPPLSTDTQY
>TRBV11-1|TRBJ1-6
TSSRILVSPLH
>TRBV29-1|TRBJ1-3
SVVGYRGRGNTIY
>TRBV20-1|TRBJ2-7
SAPSGYEQY
>TRBV6-2/TRBV6-3|TRBJ2-2
ASSSISGRITGELF
>TRBV5-1|TRBJ1-1
ASSLTGNIEAF
>TRBV7-9|TRBJ2-3
ASSLEAGFTDTQY
>TRBV29-1|TRBJ2-7
SVDDPRGPWRKQY
>TRBV6-1|TRBJ2-3
ASRWLATDTQY
>TRBV10-3|TRBJ2-1
AISITGNEQF
>TRBV6-5|TRBJ2-3
ASIWSDTQY
>TRBV6-1|TRBJ1-4
ASSEVGRDSFLENEKLF
>TRBV5-1|TRBJ2-5
ASSLSGWETQY
>TRBV5-6|TRBJ1-5
ASSQGQAQPQH
>TRBV5-1|TRBJ2-1
ASSRAPENEQF
>TRBV28|TRBJ2-1
ASSLRRGHYNEQF
>TRBV12-3/TRBV12-4|TRBJ2-3
ASSSTGGTDTQY
>TRBV29-1|TRBJ2-5
SVGYQAKETQY
>TRBV6-1|TRBJ2-7
ATRSNREGRPYGQY
>TRBV14|TRBJ2-2
ASSQRLAPAGELF
>TRBV6-5|TRBJ2-2
ASSYGARHRGAV
>TRBV12-3/TRBV12-4|TRBJ2-3
AKTASTDTQY
>TRBV10-3|TRBJ1-2
AISGYAEYGYT
>TRBV30|TRBJ2-3
ASIWGPDTQY
>TRBV11-3|TRBJ2-7
VSSSQWGEQY
>TRBV6-1|TRBJ2-3
ASSEALGHRSTDTQY
>TRBV29-1|TRBJ2-1
SIVSGNEREQF
>TRBV5-5|TRBJ2-2
AISWRGGGRSGELF
>TRBV12-3/TRBV12-4|TRBJ2-1
ASGLDRGKRESYNERQF
>TRBV12-3/TRBV12-4|TRBJ2-5
ASSSIRGETQN
>TRBV12-3/TRBV12-4|TRBJ2-5
ASSGGRGEETQY
>TRBV30|TRBJ1-5
ASAAESNQPQH
>TRBV10-3|TRBJ2-5
AISRDRGQETQY
>TRBV6-5|TRBJ1-6
ASSPGQGAGQNSPLH
>TRBV10-3|TRBJ1-5
AISEGQVRGRPQH
>TRBV10-3|TRBJ2-2
AIRGNGRRTGELF
>TRBV29-1|TRBJ2-7
SVAGTNCEQY
>TRBV28|TRBJ2-1
ASTPSGGSSYNEQF
>TRBV5-1|TRBJ2-1
ASSSTSQHGNEQF
>TRBV10-3|TRBJ2-5
AISERAVQETQY
>TRBV4-3|TRBJ2-1
AGSQELSGLAGYNERF
>TRBV10-3|TRBJ2-5
AISESLLGQGARETQY
>TRBV4-1|TRBJ2-5
ASGPPGLGTQY